This passage covers 18 T cell receptor beta chains from one sample sequenced in a study of T cells in Graves' hyperthyroidism and ophthalmopathy. Researchers amplified the TCR beta CDR3 regions from RNA transcripts. TCR CDR3 regions were first amplified by RT-PCR with HTBI primers. TCRdb called the multiplex PCR reads again in MiXCR, with one record for every CDR3 protein. Among 350,000 to 450,000 distinct CDR3 sequences listed, 14% were seen once. Sequencing input: blood. All receptors derive from a woman aged 60 to 75 with Graves' hyperthyroidism.

This clonotype was recorded a few times. The rearrangement joins TRBV11-2 to TRBJ2-1; 7 bases align to TRBD2. Germline V gene sequence: CDR1 SGHAT, CDR2 FQNNGV. CDR3 length: 14 residues. With 0 bases clipped from V and 8 bases from J, the junction kept 4 bases outside the gene matches. The CDR3 spells CASSLEGGSDEQFF. The CDR3, as DNA: TGTGCCAGCAGCTTAGAGGGCGGGAGCGATGAGCAGTTCTTC.

This clonotype appeared many times. V is TRBV3-1 and J is TRBJ2-7; 7 nucleotides align to TRBD2. The CDR3 runs to 16 residues. V lost 0 bases and J lost 7; bases outside the gene matches: 12. Germline CDR1 reads LGHDT; CDR2 reads YNNKEL (reference sequence). CDR3 bases: TGTGCCAGCAGCCAAGATGGTGCTAGCGGCCTGGGGGAGCAGTACTTC. Translation gives CASSQDGASGLGEQYF.

This clonotype has at least ten counts. The chain links TRBV28 to TRBJ2-7; TRBD1 matches at 7 bases. V lost 6 bases, J lost 5 bases, and 4 bases stayed unmatched. The germline V gene has CDR1 MDHEN and CDR2 SYDVKM. This CDR3 is built from 12 residues. The CDR3, as DNA: TGTGCCAGCAGCTCGACAGGGCACGAGCAGTACTTC. As protein: CASSSTGHEQYF.

A few counts support this clonotype. This chain joins TRBV24-1 and TRBJ2-1; TRBD1 matches 9 bases. This CDR3 has 15 residues. V lost 2 bases and J lost 7; bases outside the gene matches: 5. Germline V gives CDR1 KGHDR, CDR2 SFDVKD. CDR3 in DNA: TGTGCCACCAGTGATTCCGGGACAGGGTATAATGAGCAGTTCTTC. Translated, it gives CATSDSGTGYNEQFF.

The sample holds a few counts of this clonotype. V gene TRBV18 combines with J gene TRBJ2-1; TRBD1 matches at 8 bases. Per the germline V gene, CDR1 is KGHSH and CDR2 is LQKENI. V shed 4 bases, J shed 0 bases, and the junction held 5 bases outside the gene matches. There are 16 residues in the CDR3. CDR3: CASSRQGASSYNEQFF. CDR3 nucleotide sequence: TGTGCCAGCTCACGCCAGGGGGCTAGCTCCTACAATGAGCAGTTCTTC.

This clonotype has a count of ten or more. The chain recombines TRBV19 with TRBJ1-2; perhaps TRBD1 as D (5 bases). With 3 bases removed from V and 0 bases from J, the gap between germline ends came to 11 bases. Germline loops: CDR1 LNHDA, CDR2 SQIVND (reference sequence). The CDR3 consists of 15 residues. The CDR3 is CASSMARQTNYGYTF. The CDR3 DNA reads TGTGCCAGTAGTATGGCCAGACAGACTAACTATGGCTACACCTTC. Drawing the rest from reference TRBV19 and TRBJ1-2, the complete variable domain is DGGITQSPKYLFRKEGQNVTLSCEQNLNHDAMYWYRQDPGQGLRLIYYSQIVNDFQKGDIAEGYSVSREKKESFPLTVTSAQKNPTAFYLCASSMARQTNYGYTFGSGTRLTVV.

Ten or more counts support this clonotype. This chain uses TRBV6-2 or TRBV6-3 with TRBJ2-1; 7 bases map to TRBD1. J lost 10 bases, V lost 6 bases, and 3 bases had no gene match. This CDR3 spans 11 amino acids. Per the germline V gene, CDR1 is MNHEY and CDR2 is SVGEGT. The CDR3 sequence: CASSQGQEQFF. For the CDR3, the DNA is TGTGCCAGCAGCCAGGGACAGGAGCAGTTCTTC.

The sample holds one count of this clonotype. The DNA for the CDR3 is TGTGCCAGCAGCTTCTTAGCGGGAGGGGGAGATACGCAGTATTTT. Protein: CASSFLAGGGDTQYF. This rearrangement joins TRBV11-2 to TRBJ2-3; 11 bases are a match to TRBD2. From germline, CDR1 is SGHAT and CDR2 FQNNGV. The CDR3 has 15 amino acids. Germline trimming cut 3 bases from V and 5 bases from J; bases unmatched to any gene: 4.

This clonotype came up once. CDR3: CASRPAGEITDTQYF. DNA of the CDR3: TGTGCCAGCCGTCCGGCGGGAGAGATCACAGATACGCAGTATTTT. The chain recombines TRBV13 with TRBJ2-3; 7 bases map to TRBD2. CDR1 is PRHDT and CDR2 is FYEKMQ in the germline V gene (reference sequence). The CDR3 totals 15 residues. V lost 8 bases, J lost 2 bases, and 10 bases stayed unmatched. The complete variable domain, with remaining parts taken from reference TRBV13 and TRBJ2-3, reads AAGVIQSPRHLIKEKRETATLKCYPIPRHDTVYWYQQGPGQDPQFLISFYEKMQSDKGSIPDRFSAQQFSDYHSELNMSSLELGDSALYFCASRPAGEITDTQYFGPGTRLTVL.

This clonotype was seen only a few times. The J gene is TRBJ2-2, the V gene TRBV20-1; TRBD1 matches 10 bases. The V gene's germline CDR1 is DFQATT and CDR2 SNEGSKA (reference sequence). After removal of 6 bases from V and 0 bases from J, the junction contained 4 bases not matched to a gene. The CDR3 loop spans 15 amino acids. DNA for the CDR3: TGCAGTGCCCTGGACAGGGGGACGAACACCGGGGAGCTGTTTTTT. Protein sequence: CSALDRGTNTGELFF.

The chain employs TRBV28 and TRBJ2-1, with 7 bases aligning to TRBD1. The CDR3 is 16 amino acids. The V and J ends lost 2 bases and 2 bases, in that order; junction bases with no gene match: 6. CDR1 and CDR2 from the germline V gene are MDHEN and SYDVKM. CDR3 region: CASSLQGTETYNEQFF. The CDR3 DNA reads TGTGCCAGCAGTTTACAAGGGACAGAAACCTACAATGAGCAGTTCTTC.

This clonotype has a count of ten or more. This rearrangement joins TRBV30 to TRBJ1-5; 8 bases fit TRBD1. The germline gives CDR1 GTSNPN, CDR2 SVGIG (reference sequence). The junction had 3 bases not matched to a gene; V was cut back by 1 base and J by 7 bases. This CDR3 region has 13 residues. The CDR3 DNA follows: TGTGCCTGGAGTGCAGGGGGCAGGCAGCCCCAGCATTTT. It encodes CAWSAGGRQPQHF.

The chain carries TRBV19 and TRBJ2-2; the match to TRBD2 covers 8 bases. V lost 6 bases to trimming and J lost 0 bases; unmatched junction nucleotides: 15. Germline CDR1 reads LNHDA; CDR2 reads SQIVND (reference sequence). This CDR3 has 19 residues. CDR3 DNA: TGTGCCAGTAGCTCTCCTGGTAGCCGGGAGGGAGCGAACACCGGGGAGCTGTTTTTT. It codes for CASSSPGSREGANTGELFF. The full variable domain, completed using reference TRBV19 and TRBJ2-2, is DGGITQSPKYLFRKEGQNVTLSCEQNLNHDAMYWYRQDPGQGLRLIYYSQIVNDFQKGDIAEGYSVSREKKESFPLTVTSAQKNPTAFYLCASSSPGSREGANTGELFFGEGSRLTVL.

This clonotype was seen just once. V is TRBV25-1 and J is TRBJ2-1; 8 positions match TRBD1. The germline V gene has CDR1 MGHDK and CDR2 SYGVNS. Trimming cost V 3 bases and J 7 bases; bases outside gene matches: 8. The CDR3 sequence is 15 residues long. CDR3 loop: CASSEDRVRLNEQFF. CDR3 DNA: TGTGCCAGCAGTGAGGACAGGGTCAGATTGAATGAGCAGTTCTTC.

For this clonotype: A read error is possible here, since a much larger clone lies one base away. The chain employs TRBV15 and TRBJ1-2, with a tentative D call TRBD1 (6 bases). The CDR3 totals 15 residues. Germline-derived CDR1 and CDR2 are LNHNV and YYDKDF (reference sequence). CDR3 nucleotides: TGTGCCACCAGCAGAGATTCTGGCAGGGGATATGGCTACGCCTTC. Translation gives CATSRDSGRGYGYAF.

The table lists this clonotype with a few counts. The J gene is TRBJ2-7, the V gene TRBV3-1, with 7 bases that match TRBD2. The germline V gene encodes CDR1 LGHDT and CDR2 YNNKEL (reference sequence). The CDR3 sequence is 15 residues long. J lost 4 bases, V lost 0 bases, and 6 bases had no gene match. The CDR3 DNA reads as TGTGCCAGCAGCCAAGAGGCGGTAGCGGGTTACGAGCAGTACTTC. It translates to CASSQEAVAGYEQYF.

In its sample, this clonotype was seen many times. This sequence joins TRBV2 and TRBJ2-1; 9 positions match TRBD2. With 3 bases clipped from V and 8 bases from J, the junction kept 11 bases outside the gene matches. The CDR3 is 16 amino acids. The germline gives CDR1 SNHLY, CDR2 FYNNEI. CDR3 residues: CASSEAPPGLAYEQFF. The CDR3 nucleotides read TGTGCCAGCAGTGAGGCCCCTCCGGGACTAGCATATGAGCAGTTCTTC.

The chain recombines TRBV29-1 with TRBJ2-3; 10 nucleotides agree with TRBD2. Germline V gene sequence: CDR1 SQVTM, CDR2 ANQGSEA. The CDR3 spans 14 residues. With 8 bases clipped from V and 7 bases from J, the junction kept 12 bases outside the gene matches. CDR3 sequence: CSMRASGRGNTQYF. The CDR3 nucleotides are TGCAGCATGAGGGCTAGCGGGAGAGGGAATACGCAGTATTTT.